This T cell receptor beta chain originates from a study of identifying expanded T cells in peripheral blood. Note on this clone: Its specificity is not known.

Findings and limits, study-wide: About 1.2 clones differed between technical replicates, versus roughly 16 and 20 over time.

Germline trimming cut 2 bases from V and 4 bases from J; bases unmatched to any gene: 4. The CDR3 consists of 14 residues. Germline loops: CDR1 SGDLS, CDR2 YYNGEE. Measured with immunoSEQ multiplex PCR; TCRdb has only the in-frame clones, and not every one. The table includes tens of thousands of clones, 89% detected once. The chain links TRBV9 to TRBJ2-7; 9 bases fit TRBD2. This receptor was taken from a person aged 18 to 75 in good health. Material: blood. The CDR3: CASSVGTSTYEQYF. The CDR3 coding sequence is TGTGCCAGCAGCGTCGGGACTAGCACGTACGAGCAGTACTTC.